A selection of T cell receptor beta chains follows, all from one sample in a study of blood T cell repertoires in COVID-19. Repertoires were generated with immunoSEQ multiplex PCR, while TCRdb's copy carries only in-frame clones and drops some. Here the sample spans 280,000 or so clones, approximately 89% being singletons. The sequenced material came from PBMCs or T cells enriched from blood (not recorded which). The receptor set was obtained from a woman in her forties or fifties who had been exposed to COVID-19. The CDR3 runs from the conserved cysteine through the conserved F or W. The D gene is left open where the match is weak. Only some rows state a clone size, as once, few, many or a class for expanded clones.

j_call d_call clone_size v_call cdr3_nt cdr3_aa
TRBJ2-1 TRBD2 NA TRBV11-2 TGTGCCAGCAGGGGACTAGCGGGAGGGGGTAACAATGAGCAGTTCTTC CASRGLAGGGNNEQFF
TRBJ2-3 NA once TRBV5-1 TGCGCCAGCAGGCCCCAGACTGGCGGGGGCACAGATACGCAGTATTTT CASRPQTGGGTDTQYF
TRBJ1-5 TRBD1 once TRBV28 TGTGCCAGCAGTCCCGGGACAGGGGGAGGTCAGCCCCAGCATTTT CASSPGTGGGQPQHF
TRBJ1-1 NA NA TRBV7-9 TGTGCCAGCAGCTTCCCGGACACTGAAGCTTTCTTT CASSFPDTEAFF
TRBJ2-1 NA NA TRBV5-1 TGCGCCAGCAGCTCACGACAGGTAGCCTACAATGAGCAGTTCTTC CASSSRQVAYNEQFF
TRBJ2-1 TRBD2 NA TRBV15 TGTGCCACCAGCAAAGGGACTAGCGGGGCCCTTCGCAGTGAGCAGTTCTTC CATSKGTSGALRSEQFF
TRBJ2-5 NA NA TRBV28 TGTGCCAGCCAAAGGGGAAACCAAGAGACCCAGTACTTC CASQRGNQETQYF
TRBJ1-2 NA NA TRBV29-1 TGCAGCGTCCTCCGGACAGACTCCAACTATGGCTACACCTTC CSVLRTDSNYGYTF
TRBJ1-4 TRBD1 NA TRBV14 TGTGCCAGCAGCCAACTGCGGGACAGGGGAAGGAGTGAAAAACTGTTTTTT CASSQLRDRGRSEKLFF
TRBJ1-2 NA NA TRBV29-1 TGCAGCGTTGAAAGGGAGGCTAACTATGGCTACACCTTC CSVEREANYGYTF
TRBJ1-6 NA NA TRBV18 TGTGCCAGCTCGGGAGGGACAAATGAATATTCACCCCTCCACTTT CASSGGTNEYSPLHF
TRBJ1-1 TRBD1 NA TRBV30 TGTGCCTGGAGTGACCGGGACAGGGGGCTGAGAACTGAAGCTTTCTTT CAWSDRDRGLRTEAFF
TRBJ1-3 TRBD1 NA TRBV5-8 TGTGCCAGCAGCCCGGACAGGGGCTCTGGAAACACCATATATTTT CASSPDRGSGNTIYF
TRBJ2-1 TRBD2 NA TRBV4-1 TGCGCCAGCAGCCAAGGGTGGCCTAGCGGGGGAGGGCAGTTCTTC CASSQGWPSGGGQFF
TRBJ1-2 NA NA TRBV9 TGTGCCAGCAGCGTAGCCAGTTCCTATGGCTACACCTTC CASSVASSYGYTF
TRBJ1-2 TRBD1 NA TRBV5-5 TGTGCCAGCAGCTCAGGGGGAGACTATGGCTACACCTTC CASSSGGDYGYTF
TRBJ1-3 NA NA TRBV7-9 TGTGCCAGCCTCGAGCAGGATCCCCAGATCTCTGGAAACACCATATATTTT CASLEQDPQISGNTIYF
TRBJ2-2 NA NA TRBV5-4 TGTGCCAGCAGCTTGGGGGGCCTCGTGACCGGGGAGCTGTTTTTT CASSLGGLVTGELFF
TRBJ1-4 NA many TRBV6-1 TGTGCCAGCAGTGATCCGAGTGCGTGGTTTGAAAAACTGTTTTTT CASSDPSAWFEKLFF
TRBJ2-1 TRBD2 NA TRBV5-1 TGCGCCAGCAGTTCGACTAGCGGGCTCTACAATGAGCAGTTCTTC CASSSTSGLYNEQFF
TRBJ2-3 NA NA TRBV21-1 TGTGCCAGCAGCAATCGACAGGAGACGAAGGGCACAGATACGCAGTATTTT CASSNRQETKGTDTQYF
TRBJ1-3 TRBD1 NA TRBV27 TGTGCCAGCAGTTTCAGGGGGTCTGGAAACACCATATATTTT CASSFRGSGNTIYF
TRBJ2-3 TRBD2 NA TRBV5-1 TGCGCCAGCAGCTCGGCTAGCGGGGTAGTAACAGATACGCAGTATTTT CASSSASGVVTDTQYF
TRBJ1-1 NA NA TRBV2 TGTGCCAGCACCAAGGAGGGAATGAACACTGAAGCTTTCTTT CASTKEGMNTEAFF
TRBJ2-7 TRBD1 few TRBV5-1 TGCGCCAGCCACGCAGGGGGCTCTACCTACGAGCAGTACTTC CASHAGGSTYEQYF
TRBJ1-3 TRBD1 NA TRBV7-8 TGTGCCAGCAGCCTAGGGACAGCCTCTGGAAACACCATATATTTT CASSLGTASGNTIYF
TRBJ2-3 TRBD2 NA TRBV19 TGTGCCAGTAGAGATGCGCGACTAGCGGGGGGGCCAGATACGCAGTATTTT CASRDARLAGGPDTQYF
TRBJ2-7 TRBD1 NA TRBV3-1/TRBV3-2 TGTGCCAGCAGCCAAGCCGGGACAGCGAGCTACGAGCAGTACTTC CASSQAGTASYEQYF
TRBJ2-7 NA NA TRBV11-2 TGTGCCAGCAGCTTAGAACCCGTTAAGAGCTACGAGCAGTACTTC CASSLEPVKSYEQYF
TRBJ1-4 NA NA TRBV27 TGTGCCAGTGGGATCAGGGGTACTAATGAAAAACTGTTTTTT CASGIRGTNEKLFF
TRBJ2-5 TRBD2 NA TRBV19 TGTGCCAGTAGTCCGCAGCGGGGGGGTATTTTAGAGACCCAGTACTTC CASSPQRGGILETQYF
TRBJ2-1 TRBD2 NA TRBV27 TGTGCCAGCAGTTCGGACCCGACTAGCGGGAGCTACAATGAGCAGTTCTTC CASSSDPTSGSYNEQFF
TRBJ1-1 NA once TRBV28 TGTGCCAGCAGTTTTTCGGCAGGGGCAAACATGAACACTGAAGCTTTCTTT CASSFSAGANMNTEAFF
TRBJ1-2 NA NA TRBV6-5 TGTGCCAGCAGTTTGACAAAGACATACAACTATGGCTACACCTTC CASSLTKTYNYGYTF
TRBJ2-3 TRBD2 NA TRBV28 TGTGCCAGCAGTGCCGGGACTAGCGGGGGGGTTTATACGCAGTATTTT CASSAGTSGGVYTQYF
TRBJ1-6 TRBD1 NA TRBV6-5 TGTGCCAGCAGTTACGTCAGGGGGCCCTCACCCCTCCACTTT CASSYVRGPSPLHF
TRBJ2-5 NA NA TRBV6-5 TGTGCCAGCAGTTCCCAGACAGTGCTCCAAGAGACCCAGTACTTC CASSSQTVLQETQYF
TRBJ1-5 NA NA TRBV6-4 TGTGCCAGCAGGGCTAGCATGGGTCAGCCCCAGCATTTT CASRASMGQPQHF
TRBJ1-1 NA once TRBV15 TGTGCCACCAGCAGAGCCCCGGGATGGAAAGTGAACACTGAAGCTTTCTTT CATSRAPGWKVNTEAFF
TRBJ2-1 TRBD1 once TRBV7-8 TGTGCCAGCAGCTCCCTGACAGGGAGCTACAATGAGCAGTTCTTC CASSSLTGSYNEQFF
TRBJ2-2 NA NA TRBV24-1 TGTGCCACCAGTGATTTCGGTAGAAGTTGGAACACCGGGGAGCTGTTTTTT CATSDFGRSWNTGELFF
TRBJ1-5 NA NA TRBV3-1/TRBV3-2 TGTGCCAGCAGCCAAGACTCGACTTCCAATCAGCCCCAGCATTTT CASSQDSTSNQPQHF
TRBJ2-7 TRBD2 NA TRBV3-1/TRBV3-2 TGTGCCAGCAGTCACTACGGGGGGTTTGGGGAGTTTAGCTACGAGCAGTACTTC CASSHYGGFGEFSYEQYF
TRBJ2-3 TRBD2 NA TRBV9 TGTGCCAGCAGCGCTCCCTCTCCGGGACTAAAGGATTTTTCAGATACGCAGTATTTT CASSAPSPGLKDFSDTQYF
TRBJ2-2 TRBD1 once TRBV14 TGTGCCAGCAGCCCCAACCTCTACAGGGGGAAATTACCCGGGGAGCTGTTTTTT CASSPNLYRGKLPGELFF
TRBJ2-1 NA NA TRBV20-1 TGCAGTGCTAGTGTATGGCGGGGATACAATGAGCAGTTCTTC CSASVWRGYNEQFF
TRBJ2-7 TRBD1 NA TRBV28 TGTGCCAGCACCGTTTCGGACAGGATCAACGAGCAGTACTTC CASTVSDRINEQYF
TRBJ2-3 TRBD2 NA TRBV6-5 TGTGCCAGCAGTCTATGGGCGGGGGGGACAGATACGCAGTATTTT CASSLWAGGTDTQYF
TRBJ2-1 TRBD2 NA TRBV7-9 TGTGCCAGCAGCCTACTAGCGGGGGAGGGAAATGAGCAGTTCTTC CASSLLAGEGNEQFF
TRBJ2-1 TRBD1 NA TRBV9 TGTGCCAGCAGCGCCGCCGGGACAGGGGGCGATGAGCAGTTCTTC CASSAAGTGGDEQFF